The clone carrying this T cell receptor (beta chain) was counted only a few times. Its antigen is not known. This specimen belongs to a study of identical twins. General study points: Models predicted less out-of-frame TCR alpha sharing in monozygotic twins than was found. Conclusions rested on cross-sectional statistics rather than following the same donors. The degree of excess twin sharing was weaker in beta out-of-frame sequences. Beta clonotypes that were abundant in cord blood contained fewer insertions, a pattern absent from memory repertoires.

The length of the CDR3 is 13 residues. Trimming took 6 bases from V and 8 from J; bases not matched to a gene: 6. Per germline, CDR1 ENHRY and CDR2 SYGVKD. In TCRdb, the 5' RACE reads were re-called with MiXCR into one record per CDR3 protein. Of 420,000 or so distinct CDR3 sequences in the sample, around 18% were seen once. This TCR was recovered from a man aged 50-60 years in good health. The chain joins TRBV10-3 to TRBJ1-2; 10 bases fit TRBD1. The sequenced sample consisted of naive T cells sorted from blood. The chain's CDR3 is CAIRGTGANGYTF. CDR3 nucleotides: TGTGCCATCAGAGGGACAGGGGCCAACGGCTACACCTTC.